These 10 T cell receptor beta chains originate from one sample sequenced in a study of cytotoxic CD8 clonotypes in ibrutinib-treated CLL. The method was immunoSEQ multiplex PCR; TCRdb's version includes in-frame clones alone and lacks a portion of them. The sample lists 35,000 to 45,000 clones, 71% occurring once. The sample in question was PBMCs, obtained at disease progression, from a patient treated with ibrutinib. The receptors derive from a human donor with chronic lymphocytic leukemia.

This clone was seen more than once but under ten times. The chain uses TRBV5-7 and TRBJ1-3; D possibly corresponds to TRBD1 (5 bases). TRBV5-7 is treated as an ORF (open reading frame) with a function not yet certain. V lost 0 bases, J lost 4 bases, and 5 bases lay in between. This CDR3 comprises 13 residues. The CDR3 sequence is CASSLGQGNTIYF. The CDR3 DNA reads as TGTGCCAGCAGCTTGGGACAGGGAAACACCATATATTTT.

The rearrangement uses TRBV5-1 and TRBJ1-1, with D possibly TRBD1 on 6 matching bases. Between the trimmed V and J ends, which lost 3 bases and 8 bases, there was a span of 17 bases. This CDR3 contains 14 residues. Germline CDR1 reads SGHRS; CDR2 reads YFSETQ. CDR3 nucleotide sequence: TGCGCCAGCAGCTCCGGAACGGGGGGCGGGGAAGCTTTCTTT. It specifies CASSSGTGGGEAFF.

V and J are TRBV19 and TRBJ1-5, with 9 nucleotides matching TRBD1. Trimming took 5 bases from V and 8 from J; bases not matched to a gene: 10. This CDR3 comprises 15 residues. CDR1 and CDR2 from the germline V gene are LNHDA and SQIVND (reference sequence). Here the CDR3 DNA reads TGTGCCAGTAGTCCCGGGACAGGGACATTTGAGCCCCAGCATTTT. This encodes CASSPGTGTFEPQHF.

The chain uses TRBV15 and TRBJ2-7; weak D call: TRBD2 (7 bases). Per germline, CDR1 LNHNV and CDR2 YYDKDF (reference sequence). The CDR3 is made up of 15 amino acids. Trimming removed 5 bases at V and 1 base at J, with 15 bases between. DNA for the CDR3: TGTGCCACCAGCCCGGGGGGCGTAGGATCCTACGAGCAGTACTTC. This gives the protein CATSPGGVGSYEQYF.

CDR3 region: CASSVTDRNTIYF. The CDR3, as DNA: TGTGCCAGCAGTGTGACAGACCGGAACACCATATATTTT. The rearrangement links TRBV25-1 to TRBJ1-3; possibly TRBD1 for D (5 bases). V lost 4 bases to trimming and J lost 7 bases, with 11 bases between them. Germline assignment: CDR1 MGHDK and CDR2 SYGVNS. There are 13 residues in the CDR3.

The sample holds a few counts of this clone. The V and J genes are TRBV6-6 and TRBJ1-5, with TRBD1 as a possible D gene (6 bases). Trimming cost V 5 bases and J 2 bases, with 10 bases left between them. The CDR3 is made up of 14 amino acids. The germline gives CDR1 MNHNY, CDR2 SVGAGI (reference sequence). CDR3 loop: CASSQGSGNQPQHF. CDR3 sequence (DNA): TGTGCCAGCAGTCAGGGGTCTGGCAATCAGCCCCAGCATTTT.

V gene TRBV5-1 combines with J gene TRBJ1-1, with 7 bases aligning to TRBD1. The CDR3 sequence is 16 residues long. CDR1 and CDR2 (germline): SGHRS, YFSETQ. Trimming cost V 1 base and J 0 bases; bases outside gene matches: 6. The CDR3: CASSLFRGGMNTEAFF. The CDR3, as DNA: TGCGCCAGCAGCTTGTTCAGGGGGGGAATGAACACTGAAGCTTTCTTT. Full variable domain (remainder filled in from reference TRBV5-1 and TRBJ1-1): KAGVTQTPRYLIKTRGQQVTLSCSPISGHRSVSWYQQTPGQGLQFLFEYFSETQRNKGNFPGRFSGRQFSNSRSEMNVSTLELGDSALYLCASSLFRGGMNTEAFFGQGTRLTVV.

J is TRBJ2-3 and V is TRBV29-1; TRBD1 agrees at 9 bases. The length of the CDR3 is 14 residues. Germline CDR1 SQVTM, CDR2 ANQGSEA. J was trimmed by 4 bases and V by 3 bases; bases with no gene match: 5. CDR3 sequence: CSVEGTGLADTQYF. As DNA, the CDR3 is TGCAGCGTTGAGGGGACAGGGTTGGCAGATACGCAGTATTTT.

This chain joins TRBV6-4 and TRBJ2-3; TRBD2 matches at 8 bases. The J segment lost 1 base and the V segment lost 2 bases, leaving 8 bases of the junction unmatched. CDR3 length: 17 residues. CDR1 is MRHNA and CDR2 is SNTAGT in the germline V gene. DNA of the CDR3: TGTGCCAGCAGTGACGACCGCATCGGGGGGGGCACAGATACGCAGTATTTT. This encodes CASSDDRIGGGTDTQYF.

This chain links TRBV10-1 with TRBJ2-3; D may match TRBD1 or TRBD2 (5 bases each). CDR3 size: 13 residues. Per germline, CDR1 WNHNN and CDR2 SYGVQD (reference sequence). V was pared by 10 bases and J by 0 bases, with 11 bases between. DNA for the CDR3: TGCGCCACGGGGCCGGATAGCACAGATACGCAGTATTTT. It translates to CATGPDSTDTQYF.